Each of the 21 T cell receptor beta chains below was sequenced from the same sample in a study of identical twins. TCRdb re-analysed the 5' RACE reads in MiXCR, keeping a single row per CDR3 protein. There are more than 400,000 distinct CDR3 sequences in the sample; roughly 15% occur only once, and 0.35% to 0.45% lies in the top ten. The sample was also linked to a second study, of yellow fever vaccine responses in identical twins.

The sample comprised CD4+ T cells sorted from blood. The receptors stem from a young woman in good health.

This clonotype was observed at least ten times. The rearrangement links TRBV5-1 to TRBJ2-1; D ambiguous. The CDR3 is made up of 15 amino acids. Per the germline V gene, CDR1 is SGHRS and CDR2 is YFSETQ. V lost 5 bases and J lost 0, with 12 bases in between. The CDR3 loop reads CASSTTASSYNEQFF. CDR3 DNA sequence: TGCGCCAGCAGTACTACCGCGAGCTCCTACAATGAGCAGTTCTTC. Filled out from reference TRBV5-1 and TRBJ2-1, the complete variable domain reads KAGVTQTPRYLIKTRGQQVTLSCSPISGHRSVSWYQQTPGQGLQFLFEYFSETQRNKGNFPGRFSGRQFSNSRSEMNVSTLELGDSALYLCASSTTASSYNEQFFGPGTRLTVL.

The J gene is TRBJ2-5, the V gene TRBV12-3 or TRBV12-4, with D possibly TRBD1 on 6 matching bases. V lost 6 bases and J lost 5, with 19 bases in between. The CDR3 is made up of 15 amino acids. CDR3 DNA: TGTGCCAGCAGCCCCGGGACATCCCCGTCGGAGACCCAGTACTTC. Its protein product is CASSPGTSPSETQYF.

This clonotype was observed a handful of times. V and J are TRBV10-1 and TRBJ2-1, with TRBD2 identical over 13 bases. V was clipped by 5 bases and J by 9 bases; unmatched bases: 7. The CDR3 runs 15 residues. Per germline, CDR1 WNHNN and CDR2 SYGVQD (reference sequence). The CDR3 loop reads CASSRTSGGQGEQFF. The CDR3 nucleotides are TGCGCCAGCAGTCGGACTAGCGGGGGCCAGGGTGAGCAGTTCTTC.

This clonotype was found a few times. This chain uses TRBV12-3 or TRBV12-4 with TRBJ2-1, with D perhaps matching TRBD2 (6 bases). V gave up 3 bases and J gave up 2 bases, with 11 bases separating them. There are 15 residues in the CDR3. The CDR3 nucleotides are TGTGCCAGCAGTTTCGGGAGAAGGACCTACAATGAGCAGTTCTTC. This gives the protein CASSFGRRTYNEQFF.

This clonotype was seen a few times. This rearrangement joins TRBV5-1 to TRBJ2-5, with D maybe TRBD1 (5 bases). The CDR3 is 16 residues long. CDR1 is SGHRS, CDR2 YFSETQ, per germline. Trimming left V 4 bases short and J 2 bases short, with 18 bases between. CDR3 region: CASSQGGANLQETQYF. The CDR3 DNA reads as TGCGCCAGCAGCCAAGGTGGGGCAAACCTACAAGAGACCCAGTACTTC.

Only a few counts were recorded for this clonotype. The chain carries TRBV6-1 and TRBJ2-3; D perhaps matches TRBD2 (6 bases). The CDR3 consists of 16 residues. Trimming took off 5 bases at V and 2 bases at J, with 17 bases between the two ends. CDR1 is MNHNS, CDR2 SASEGT, per germline. This CDR3 is CASSTLQRAYTDTQYF. In DNA form, the CDR3 reads TGTGCCAGCAGTACCCTGCAGCGGGCCTACACAGATACGCAGTATTTT.

The chain combines TRBV5-1 with TRBJ2-2; tentative D call: TRBD2 (7 bases). Trimming cost V 1 base and J 3 bases, with 13 bases left between them. Germline V gene lookup returns CDR1 SGHRS and CDR2 YFSETQ. This CDR3 has 16 residues. The CDR3 protein is CASSLSGGQDTGELFF. CDR3 DNA sequence: TGCGCCAGCAGCTTGTCGGGGGGCCAGGACACCGGGGAGCTGTTTTTT.

A few counts support this clonotype. This chain links TRBV28 with TRBJ2-5, with a tentative D call TRBD2 (6 bases). The CDR3 extends over 15 amino acids. The V gene lost 7 bases and the J gene lost 2 bases, with 17 bases spanning the gap. Germline V gene sequence: CDR1 MDHEN, CDR2 SYDVKM. The CDR3 sequence: CASKLRGLSQETQYF. In DNA, the CDR3 is TGTGCCAGCAAACTTAGGGGACTCTCACAAGAGACCCAGTACTTC.

The chain combines TRBV6-1 with TRBJ2-1; 12 nucleotides align to TRBD2. Germline V gene lookup returns CDR1 MNHNS and CDR2 SASEGT. Germline trimming cut 6 bases from V and 6 bases from J; bases unmatched to any gene: 3. CDR3 length equals 14 residues. The CDR3 region is CASRRTSGANEQFF. In DNA form, the CDR3 reads TGTGCCAGCAGGAGGACTAGCGGGGCCAATGAGCAGTTCTTC.

There are a few counts of this clonotype. J is TRBJ2-1 and V is TRBV29-1, with 7 bases aligning to TRBD2. V was pared by 2 bases and J by 0 bases, with 13 bases of the junction left unmatched. This CDR3 is built from 18 residues. In germline, CDR1 is SQVTM, CDR2 ANQGSEA. CDR3 nucleotide sequence: TGCAGCGTTGAAAAGCGGGGAGGCGGGCATAGCTCCTACAATGAGCAGTTCTTC. Protein sequence: CSVEKRGGGHSSYNEQFF.

The V gene is TRBV5-1, the J gene TRBJ2-2; 11 bases match TRBD1. The CDR3 loop spans 16 amino acids. Germline V gene lookup returns CDR1 SGHRS and CDR2 YFSETQ. V dropped 1 base and J dropped 7; count of bases not matched to a gene: 6. The DNA for the CDR3 is TGCGCCAGCAGCTTGCCGGGGACAGGGGGACACGGGGAGCTGTTTTTT. Residues: CASSLPGTGGHGELFF.

Ten or more counts support this clonotype. The chain is built from TRBV7-9 and TRBJ1-2; unclear D gene. V lost 3 bases to trimming and J lost 2 bases, with 10 bases between them. The CDR3 sequence is 14 residues long. Germline V gene data show CDR1 as SEHNR and CDR2 as FQNEAQ (reference sequence). The CDR3 sequence is CASSFRAENYGYTF. CDR3 nucleotides: TGTGCCAGCAGCTTCCGGGCAGAGAACTATGGCTACACCTTC.

This clonotype occurred a few times. The chain employs TRBV5-4 and TRBJ2-1, with unresolved D. V was pared by 2 bases and J by 0 bases, with 9 bases between. The CDR3 is 15 amino acids. Germline V gene sequence: CDR1 SGHNT, CDR2 YYREEE (reference sequence). CDR3 coding DNA: TGTGCCAGCAGCTTATCAGGCTTCTCCTACAATGAGCAGTTCTTC. This codes for CASSLSGFSYNEQFF. The complete variable domain, with remaining parts taken from reference TRBV5-4 and TRBJ2-1, reads ETGVTQSPTHLIKTRGQQVTLRCSSQSGHNTVSWYQQALGQGPQFIFQYYREEENGRGNFPPRFSGLQFPNYSSELNVNALELDDSALYLCASSLSGFSYNEQFFGPGTRLTVL.

The chain links TRBV5-5 to TRBJ1-6, with 8 nucleotides matching TRBD1. The CDR3 runs to 14 residues. Germline loops: CDR1 SGHKS, CDR2 YYEKEE (reference sequence). With 4 bases clipped from V and 9 bases from J, the junction kept 6 bases outside the gene matches. Here the CDR3 DNA reads TGTGCCAGCAGCGGGACAGGATCCACTTCACCCCTCCACTTT. This sequence encodes CASSGTGSTSPLHF.

This clonotype was counted between two and nine times. The rearrangement joins TRBV20-1 to TRBJ2-2, with 9 nucleotides matching TRBD1. This CDR3 is built from 15 residues. From germline, CDR1 is DFQATT and CDR2 SNEGSKA (reference sequence). J was trimmed by 5 bases and V by 1 base; bases with no gene match: 5. CDR3: CSARVGQGGTGELFF. CDR3 bases: TGCAGTGCTAGAGTGGGACAGGGCGGTACCGGGGAGCTGTTTTTT.

This clonotype was counted a few times. The chain combines TRBV7-9 with TRBJ1-4; the D is unclear. CDR1 is SEHNR, CDR2 FQNEAQ, per germline (reference sequence). This CDR3 is 12 amino acids long. Between the trimmed V and J ends, which lost 11 bases and 0 bases, there was a span of 7 bases. The CDR3 DNA follows: TGTGCCGTCGGGGCAACTAATGAAAAACTGTTTTTT. Translation: CAVGATNEKLFF.

The table lists this clonotype with a few counts. The chain employs TRBV5-1 and TRBJ2-3; no definite D call. V lost 7 bases, J lost 6 bases, and 9 bases lay in between. Germline CDR1 SGHRS, CDR2 YFSETQ. There are 11 residues in the CDR3. The CDR3 protein is CASQALDTQYF. The CDR3 coding sequence is TGCGCCAGCCAGGCTTTGGATACGCAGTATTTT.

The CDR3 protein is CAIGTGEKLFF. The CDR3 region has the DNA TGTGCCATCGGGACGGGCGAAAAACTGTTTTTT. The chain carries TRBV10-3 and TRBJ1-4, with D tentatively TRBD1 (5 bases). Germline loops: CDR1 ENHRY, CDR2 SYGVKD. Trimming stripped 8 bases from V and 8 bases from J, with 9 bases between. The CDR3 covers 11 residues.

Comments on this clonotype: The junction does not match germline at one end; this may be a read error. This sequence joins TRBV13 and TRBJ2-1; the match to TRBD2 covers 8 bases. CDR3 length: 16 residues. CDR1 and CDR2 (germline): PRHDT, FYEKMQ (reference sequence). This CDR3 reads CASSRGGTRVYNEQFF. The CDR3 DNA follows: TGTGCCAGCAGCCGAGGGGGGACTAGAGTTTACAATGAGCAGTTTTTC. The whole variable domain, remainder taken from reference TRBV13 and TRBJ2-1, is AAGVIQSPRHLIKEKRETATLKCYPIPRHDTVYWYQQGPGQDPQFLISFYEKMQSDKGSIPDRFSAQQFSDYHSELNMSSLELGDSALYFCASSRGGTRVYNEQFFGPGTRLTVL.

This clonotype was seen repeatedly, ten times or more. The chain is built from TRBV5-6 and TRBJ1-5; maybe TRBD1 (5 bases). CDR1 and CDR2 from the germline V gene are SGHDT and YYEEEE. This CDR3 is 17 amino acids long. V gave up 1 base and J gave up 3 bases, with 17 bases separating them. The CDR3 loop is CASSLSPARGYNQPQHF. The CDR3 nucleotides read TGTGCCAGCAGCTTGTCACCGGCCCGGGGCTACAATCAGCCCCAGCATTTT. Variable domain in full (rest from reference TRBV5-6 and TRBJ1-5): DAGVTQSPTHLIKTRGQQVTLRCSPKSGHDTVSWYQQALGQGPQFIFQYYEEEERQRGNFPDRFSGHQFPNYSSELNVNALLLGDSALYLCASSLSPARGYNQPQHFGDGTRLSIL.

The chain carries TRBV12-3 or TRBV12-4 and TRBJ2-3, with TRBD1 matching over 9 bases. The CDR3 spans 15 residues. V was clipped by 5 bases and J by 3 bases; unmatched bases: 6. The CDR3 nucleotides are TGTGCCAGCAGTCGCAGGACAGGGGAAACAGATACGCAGTATTTT. This gives the protein CASSRRTGETDTQYF.